The 20 T cell receptor beta chains reported below all come from one sample, sequenced in a study of blood T cells in healthy people across ages. Primed by a sample-barcoded 5' primer and a J-beta primer mix, a second PCR proceeded for about 7 to 12 cycles. TCRdb used MiXCR to reprocess the 5' RACE reads, holding one entry per CDR3 protein. Among fewer than 2 million distinct CDR3 sequences listed, 39% were seen once. The sequencing sample was made of blood. These receptors all stem from a human donor in good health.

In this sample, this clonotype turned up a few times. The chain is built from TRBV4-1 and TRBJ2-7; TRBD2 agrees at 7 bases. Germline lookup yields CDR1 MGHRA and CDR2 YSYEKL. V lost 9 bases to trimming and J lost 0 bases; unmatched junction nucleotides: 5. The CDR3 length is 13 residues. The CDR3 loop reads CASAGTTSYEQYF. CDR3 bases: TGCGCCAGTGCCGGGACTACCTCCTACGAGCAGTACTTC.

The chain carries TRBV5-1 and TRBJ1-6; maybe TRBD1 (5 bases). Trimming stripped 4 bases from V and 10 bases from J, with 15 bases between. From germline, CDR1 is SGHRS and CDR2 YFSETQ. This CDR3 has 14 residues. The CDR3 spells CASSARGQESPLHF. The CDR3, as DNA: TGCGCCAGCAGCGCTCGGGGCCAAGAATCACCCCTCCACTTT.

This clonotype appeared a few times. The chain links TRBV28 to TRBJ2-6; D call uncertain. CDR1 is MDHEN, CDR2 SYDVKM, per germline. V dropped 2 bases and J dropped 4 bases, with 9 bases sitting between them. The CDR3 has 15 amino acids. The CDR3 is CASSLVVGGANVLTF. DNA of the CDR3: TGTGCCAGCAGTTTAGTGGTAGGAGGGGCCAACGTCCTGACTTTC.

This clonotype was seen more than once but under ten times. V and J are TRBV6-1 and TRBJ1-6; no firm D call. Trimming took off 3 bases at V and 7 bases at J, with 4 bases between the two ends. Germline V gene sequence: CDR1 MNHNS, CDR2 SASEGT. The CDR3 extends over 12 amino acids. The CDR3 DNA is TGTGCCAGCAGTGACGAGAATTCACCCCTCCACTTT. Its protein product is CASSDENSPLHF.

This clonotype was observed at least ten times. J is TRBJ2-1 and V is TRBV18, with D tentatively TRBD2 (5 bases). With 8 bases removed from V and 4 bases from J, the gap between germline ends came to 12 bases. CDR1 KGHSH and CDR2 LQKENI come from the germline V gene. The CDR3 totals 13 residues. In DNA, the CDR3 is TGTGCCAGCAGTCCCGGGGAGTACAATGAGCAGTTCTTC. It encodes CASSPGEYNEQFF.

This clonotype appeared a few times. The J gene is TRBJ2-1, the V gene TRBV7-8, with 10 nucleotides matching TRBD2. The length of the CDR3 is 16 residues. Unmatched junction bases numbered 5, after V lost 3 bases and J lost 3 bases. The germline CDR1 and CDR2 sequences are SGHVS and FQNEAQ. CDR3 in DNA: TGTGCCAGCAGCTTTAGCGGGGGGACTCTCTACAATGAGCAGTTCTTC. Amino acids: CASSFSGGTLYNEQFF.

The chain joins TRBV27 to TRBJ2-7; maybe TRBD1 (6 bases). V dropped 4 bases and J dropped 0 bases, with 22 bases sitting between them. This CDR3 has 18 amino acids. Germline CDR1 is MNHEY and CDR2 is SMNVEV (reference sequence). The CDR3 bases are TGTGCCAGCAGTTCGTACCCCACCACCGGGACAAACTCCTACGAGCAGTACTTC. Translation: CASSSYPTTGTNSYEQYF.

This clonotype has a handful of counts. The rearrangement joins TRBV15 to TRBJ2-1; TRBD2 matches 7 bases. The CDR3 contains 17 residues. The germline V gene encodes CDR1 LNHNV and CDR2 YYDKDF (reference sequence). J lost 2 bases, V lost 5 bases, and 12 bases had no gene match. DNA for the CDR3: TGTGCCACCAGCTCCTGGTTCGGGGGGTCCGCCTACAATGAGCAGTTCTTC. The encoded protein is CATSSWFGGSAYNEQFF.

This clonotype showed up many times. This rearrangement joins TRBV4-3 to TRBJ2-5, with TRBD2 identical over 12 bases. V lost 0 bases and J lost 4; bases outside the gene matches: 3. The germline V gene encodes CDR1 LGHNA and CDR2 YSLEER. This CDR3 spans 16 amino acids. The DNA for the CDR3 is TGCGCCAGCAGCCAAGATCCTAGCGGGGGGGCAGAGACCCAGTACTTC. The encoded protein is CASSQDPSGGAETQYF.

V is TRBV7-3 and J is TRBJ2-4, with TRBD2 as a possible D gene (6 bases). The end of the DNA is better explained by TRBJ2-7, so the J call may be wrong. This CDR3 is built from 15 residues. Germline V gene lookup returns CDR1 SGHTA and CDR2 FQGTGA. CDR3 nucleotides: TGTGCCAGCAGCTTATGGAGGGAGGATACCTACGAGCAGTACTTC. Amino acids: CASSLWREDTYEQYF.

This clonotype was found a few times. The chain carries TRBV5-1 and TRBJ1-2; no reliable D call. The CDR3 totals 13 residues. The germline CDR1 and CDR2 sequences are SGHRS and YFSETQ. V lost 0 bases to trimming and J lost 3 bases, with 6 bases between them. The CDR3 loop reads CASSLGRHYGYTF. The CDR3 bases are TGCGCCAGCAGCTTGGGGAGGCACTATGGCTACACCTTC.

This chain uses TRBV5-6 with TRBJ2-5; D ambiguous. CDR1 is SGHDT and CDR2 is YYEEEE in the germline V gene. Trimming shortened V by 4 bases and J by 11 bases, and 18 bases separated the two germline ends. The CDR3 has 13 amino acids. The CDR3 DNA reads TGTGCCAGCAGCGCGACAAGTCCGAATGAGCAGTACTTC. It specifies CASSATSPNEQYF.

This clonotype was seen once. The rearrangement joins TRBV3-1 to TRBJ2-4; no clear D. The last part of the DNA fits TRBJ2-7 better; the J call may be wrong. Germline CDR1 LGHDT, CDR2 YNNKEL (reference sequence). The CDR3 runs to 14 residues. The CDR3 region has the DNA TGTGCCAGCAGCCTTACGCGCGTGGGCTACGAGCAGTACTTC. Its translation: CASSLTRVGYEQYF.

V and J are TRBV5-6 and TRBJ1-1, with a tentative D call TRBD1 (5 bases). V gave up 1 base and J gave up 6 bases, with 10 bases separating them. The CDR3 covers 13 residues. Looked up from germline, CDR1 is SGHDT and CDR2 is YYEEEE. The CDR3: CASSLRGFPEAFF. In DNA, the CDR3 is TGTGCCAGCAGCTTGAGGGGCTTCCCTGAAGCTTTCTTT.

This clonotype was seen a handful of times. The chain recombines TRBV7-2 with TRBJ1-5; D possibly corresponds to TRBD1 (5 bases). V lost 1 base and J 3 bases, leaving 13 bases between the germline ends. Germline loops: CDR1 SGHTA, CDR2 FQGNSA. The CDR3 sequence is 16 residues long. The CDR3 nucleotides are TGTGCCAGCAGCTTAGGAGGGGCGGACTACAATCAGCCCCAGCATTTT. Translated: CASSLGGADYNQPQHF.

This clonotype was found a few times. This rearrangement joins TRBV6-1 to TRBJ1-2; the D gene is possibly TRBD1 (5 bases). Trimming stripped 6 bases from V and 5 bases from J, with 13 bases between. CDR1 MNHNS and CDR2 SASEGT come from the germline V gene. CDR3 length: 13 residues. DNA of the CDR3: TGTGCCAGCAGAAGAGAGACAGATTATGGCTACACCTTC. It codes for CASRRETDYGYTF.

The J gene is TRBJ2-1, the V gene TRBV15, with 8 bases identical to TRBD2. Per germline, CDR1 LNHNV and CDR2 YYDKDF (reference sequence). This CDR3 has 18 amino acids. V lost 0 bases to trimming and J lost 9 bases; unmatched junction nucleotides: 16. As DNA, the CDR3 is TGTGCCACCAGCAGAGATCGGAGCGGGGGCTCTTACATCCCTGAGCAGTTCTTC. Amino acids: CATSRDRSGGSYIPEQFF. The variable domain in full, completed from reference TRBV15 and TRBJ2-1, reads DAMVIQNPRYQVTQFGKPVTLSCSQTLNHNVMYWYQQKSSQAPKLLFHYYDKDFNNEADTPDNFQSRRPNTSFCFLDIRSPGLGDTAMYLCATSRDRSGGSYIPEQFFGPGTRLTVL.

The rearrangement links TRBV7-3 to TRBJ2-1; 7 positions match TRBD1. V dropped 5 bases and J dropped 1; count of bases not matched to a gene: 11. CDR3 length: 17 amino acids. CDR1 is SGHTA, CDR2 FQGTGA, per germline. This chain's CDR3 is CASSPPGQDFSYNEQFF. The CDR3 DNA follows: TGTGCCAGCAGCCCCCCCGGACAGGACTTTTCCTACAATGAGCAGTTCTTC.

The J gene is TRBJ2-5, the V gene TRBV11-1; 7 bases match TRBD1. Germline trimming cut 4 bases from V and 5 bases from J; bases unmatched to any gene: 10. Germline V CDR1 and CDR2: SGHAT, FQDESV (reference sequence). This CDR3 is built from 15 residues. In DNA, the CDR3 is TGTGCCAGCAGCTACAGGACGACAGGGACGGAGACCCAGTACTTC. It specifies CASSYRTTGTETQYF.

The rearrangement links TRBV4-2 to TRBJ2-4; D is undetermined. The J call may be in error: the DNA end matches TRBJ2-7 better. Germline V CDR1 and CDR2: LGHNA, YNFKEQ. This CDR3 is built from 16 residues. The CDR3 loop is CASSQELSMGSYEQYF. In DNA, the CDR3 is TGTGCCAGCAGCCAAGAACTGTCAATGGGGTCCTACGAGCAGTACTTC.